This entry is about one TCR beta chain. The sample originates from a study of blood T cell repertoires in COVID-19. The wider study: PBMCs, B-cell-depleted T cells, or T cells provided the cDNA or gDNA that made up the material.

Per the germline V gene, CDR1 is LNHDA and CDR2 is SQIVND (reference sequence). The germline V and J ends were trimmed by 5 bases and 4 bases, with 9 bases remaining between them. The CDR3 is made up of 12 amino acids. Generated by immunoSEQ multiplex PCR, the TCRdb table keeps only in-frame clones and is missing some. The data hold under 200,000 clones, with over 70% observed a single time. The material sequenced was peripheral blood. This TCR derives from a woman aged 55-75 years with acute or convalescent COVID-19. The chain employs TRBV19 and TRBJ2-7; D uncertain. The CDR3 DNA reads TGTGCCAGTAGTCAAGGCGGTTACGAGCAGTACTTC. As protein: CASSQGGYEQYF.